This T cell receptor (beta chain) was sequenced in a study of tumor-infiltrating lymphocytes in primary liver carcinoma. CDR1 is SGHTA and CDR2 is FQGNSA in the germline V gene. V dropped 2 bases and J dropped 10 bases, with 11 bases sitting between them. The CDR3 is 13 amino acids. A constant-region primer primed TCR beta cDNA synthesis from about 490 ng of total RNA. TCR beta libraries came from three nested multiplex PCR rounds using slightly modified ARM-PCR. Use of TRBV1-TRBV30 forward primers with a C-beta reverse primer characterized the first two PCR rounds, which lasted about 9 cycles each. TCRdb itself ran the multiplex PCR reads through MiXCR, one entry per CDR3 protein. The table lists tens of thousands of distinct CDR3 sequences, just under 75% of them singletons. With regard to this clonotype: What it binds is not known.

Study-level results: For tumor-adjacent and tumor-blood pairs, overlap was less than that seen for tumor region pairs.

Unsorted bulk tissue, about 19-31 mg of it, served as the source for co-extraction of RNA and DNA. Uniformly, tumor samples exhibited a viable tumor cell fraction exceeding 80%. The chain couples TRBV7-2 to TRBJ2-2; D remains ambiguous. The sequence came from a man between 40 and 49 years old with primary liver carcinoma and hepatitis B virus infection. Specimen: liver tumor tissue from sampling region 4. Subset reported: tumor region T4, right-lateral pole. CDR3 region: CASSLNNLVELFF. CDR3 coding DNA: TGTGCCAGCAGCTTAAATAATCTCGTGGAGCTGTTTTTT.